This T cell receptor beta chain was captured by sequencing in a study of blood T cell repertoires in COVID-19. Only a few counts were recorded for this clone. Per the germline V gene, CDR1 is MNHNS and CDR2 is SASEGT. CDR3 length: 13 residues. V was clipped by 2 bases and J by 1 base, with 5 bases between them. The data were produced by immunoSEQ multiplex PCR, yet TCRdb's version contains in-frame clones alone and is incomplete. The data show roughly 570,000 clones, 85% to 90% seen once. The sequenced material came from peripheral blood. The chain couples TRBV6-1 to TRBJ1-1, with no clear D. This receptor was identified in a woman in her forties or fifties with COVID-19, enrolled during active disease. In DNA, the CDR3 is TGTGCCAGCAGTGAAAGCTGGAACACTGAAGCTTTCTTT. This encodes CASSESWNTEAFF.